The TCR beta chain under discussion was sequenced for a study of blood T cells in healthy people across ages. A sample-barcoded 5' primer and a J-beta primer mix were used in a second PCR of about 7 to 12 cycles. TCRdb processed the 5' RACE reads anew with MiXCR; each CDR3 protein has one entry. The table records around 800,000 distinct CDR3 sequences, roughly 44% of them present only once. The study's findings and limits: Significant beta diversity loss was already apparent by age approximately 38, declining roughly linearly.

Regarding this clonotype: The antigen is not known.

Looked up from germline, CDR1 is MNHEY and CDR2 is SVGEGT. The CDR3 loop spans 15 amino acids. V lost 7 bases and J 2 bases, leaving 14 bases between the germline ends. This TCR was recovered from a man between 60 and 70 years old in good health. Specimen: blood. The gene calls are TRBV6-2 or TRBV6-3 and TRBJ2-2; tentative D call: TRBD1 (5 bases). The CDR3, as DNA: TGTGCCAGCACCAAGGGTCAGGGTAACACCGGGGAGCTGTTTTTT. As protein: CASTKGQGNTGELFF.